This T cell receptor beta chain was sequenced in a study of blood T cell repertoires in COVID-19. Study information: Whether acute or convalescent, the COVID-19 samples came from the United States, Italy and Spain. Nucleic acid was either cDNA or gDNA, and it came from T cells, B-cell-depleted T cells, or PBMCs.

Clones were read by immunoSEQ multiplex PCR, and TCRdb kept only the in-frame ones, dropping some. The repertoire includes 250,000 to 300,000 clones, approximately 89% of them detected once, and 1.9% sits in the top ten. This CDR3 has 16 amino acids. The V and J ends lost 0 bases and 0 bases respectively, with 8 bases between them. Per germline, CDR1 MGHRA and CDR2 YSYEKL. Ages ranged from about 18 to 89 years, with residence in around 24 US areas. Participants had their cohort set by participant-reported clinical history. The chain employs TRBV4-1 and TRBJ1-4; weak D call: TRBD1 (5 bases). This TCR derives from a woman between 55 and 75 years old who had recovered from COVID-19. The sequenced sample was PBMCs or T cells enriched from blood (not recorded which). CDR3 DNA: TGCGCCAGCAGCCAAGATCGGGGGACAACTAATGAAAAACTGTTTTTT. It is translated as CASSQDRGTTNEKLFF.